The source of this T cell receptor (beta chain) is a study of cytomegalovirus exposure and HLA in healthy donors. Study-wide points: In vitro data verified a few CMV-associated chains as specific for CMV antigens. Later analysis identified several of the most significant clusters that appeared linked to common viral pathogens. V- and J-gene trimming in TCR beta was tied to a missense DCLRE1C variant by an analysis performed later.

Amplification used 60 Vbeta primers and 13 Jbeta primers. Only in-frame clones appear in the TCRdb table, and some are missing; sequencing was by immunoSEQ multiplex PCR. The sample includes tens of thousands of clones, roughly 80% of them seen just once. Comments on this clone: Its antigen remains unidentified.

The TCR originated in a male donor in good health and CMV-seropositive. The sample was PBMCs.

CDR3 DNA: TGTGCTAGTGGTTCGTTTCCGGGCACAGATACGCAGTATTTT. It translates to CASGSFPGTDTQYF. The rearrangement joins TRBV12-5 to TRBJ2-3; D is unclear. Germline CDR1 and CDR2: LGHNT and FRNRAP. The V end lost 4 bases, the J end lost 1 base, and 9 bases lay between the germline ends. The CDR3 covers 14 residues.